The 29 T cell receptor beta chains listed next were all sequenced from one sample in a study of blood T cell repertoires in COVID-19. Sequencing used immunoSEQ multiplex PCR; TCRdb keeps in-frame clones, though not all of them. This sample has roughly 70,000 clones, with 86% found just once. The specimen was peripheral blood. The receptors come from a man in his 70s with active COVID-19.

The chain recombines TRBV7-9 with TRBJ2-3, with a possible D match to TRBD1 (6 bases). This CDR3 spans 15 amino acids. Trimming shortened V by 5 bases and J by 2 bases, and 14 bases separated the two germline ends. The germline V gene encodes CDR1 SEHNR and CDR2 FQNEAQ (reference sequence). The CDR3 bases are TGTGCCAGCAGCAACACAGGGTGGAACACAGATACGCAGTATTTT. Protein: CASSNTGWNTDTQYF.

This clone came up once. J is TRBJ1-1 and V is TRBV12-3 or TRBV12-4, with 8 bases matching TRBD1. The trim removed 6 bases at V and 7 bases at J, leaving 7 bases unmatched. The CDR3 consists of 13 residues. In DNA form, the CDR3 reads TGTGCCAGCAGCACAACAGGGGGTCGTGAAGCTTTCTTT. This gives the protein CASSTTGGREAFF.

The chain carries TRBV6-2 or TRBV6-3 and TRBJ2-1; D gene ambiguous. V lost 2 bases to trimming and J lost 5 bases, with 4 bases between them. Germline CDR1 is MNHEY and CDR2 is SVGEGT. The CDR3 is made up of 12 amino acids. In DNA form, the CDR3 reads TGTGCCAGCAGTTACAATAACAATGAGCAGTTCTTC. This encodes CASSYNNNEQFF.

The V call is TRBV5-4, the J call TRBJ1-1, with D perhaps matching TRBD1 (5 bases). CDR1 is SGHNT and CDR2 is YYREEE in the germline V gene (reference sequence). The germline V and J ends were trimmed by 3 bases and 1 base, with 13 bases remaining between them. The CDR3 loop spans 15 amino acids. CDR3 DNA sequence: TGTGCCAGCAGCTCACCCAAGGGGTCGAACACTGAAGCTTTCTTT. It encodes CASSSPKGSNTEAFF. Full variable domain (remainder filled in from reference TRBV5-4 and TRBJ1-1): ETGVTQSPTHLIKTRGQQVTLRCSSQSGHNTVSWYQQALGQGPQFIFQYYREEENGRGNFPPRFSGLQFPNYSSELNVNALELDDSALYLCASSSPKGSNTEAFFGQGTRLTVV.

J is TRBJ1-2 and V is TRBV7-9, with TRBD1 matching 11 bases. After removal of 7 bases from V and 8 bases from J, the junction contained 9 bases not matched to a gene. CDR1 and CDR2 (germline): SEHNR, FQNEAQ (reference sequence). The CDR3 is made up of 14 amino acids. Here the CDR3 DNA reads TGTGCCAGCACGGACAGGGGGCCCGCGTCCGGCTACACCTTC. It translates to CASTDRGPASGYTF.

Concerning this clone: Relative to the germline gene, one junction end is altered; a read error may explain this. The chain joins TRBV14 to TRBJ2-2; 14 bases match TRBD2. Germline V gene lookup returns CDR1 SGHDN and CDR2 FVKESK. This CDR3 has 19 amino acids. CDR3 protein: CASSHPPGLAGEGHRGAVF. The CDR3 DNA reads as TGTGCCAGCAGCCACCCACCGGGACTAGCGGGAGAAGGACACCGGGGAGCTGTTTTT.

This chain links TRBV6-6 with TRBJ2-3, with D unresolved. The CDR3 contains 13 residues. Looked up from germline, CDR1 is MNHNY and CDR2 is SVGAGI (reference sequence). V was shortened by 6 bases and J by 1 base, with 8 bases between the two germline ends. CDR3 amino acids: CASRPPGTDTQYF. The CDR3 DNA follows: TGTGCCAGCAGGCCCCCAGGCACAGATACGCAGTATTTT.

The chain links TRBV7-6 to TRBJ2-7; TRBD1 matches 9 bases. V trimming: 5 bases; J trimming: 5 bases; junction bases outside the gene matches: 7. This CDR3 has 14 residues. The germline gives CDR1 SGHVS, CDR2 FNYEAQ. The CDR3 sequence is CASSQGTGLDEQYF. CDR3 DNA sequence: TGTGCCAGCAGCCAAGGGACAGGGCTAGACGAGCAGTACTTC.

The chain links TRBV6-7 to TRBJ1-1; D unclear. TRBV6-7 counts as an open reading frame of uncertain function. The CDR3 is 12 amino acids. V shed 4 bases and J shed 11 bases, with 14 bases lying between them. The CDR3 coding sequence is TGTGCCAGCAGTTCCCACTGTCCGTGGGCTTTCTTT. Translation gives CASSSHCPWAFF.

The chain recombines TRBV25-1 with TRBJ1-1; 8 bases agree with TRBD1. Germline trimming cut 6 bases from V and 4 bases from J; bases unmatched to any gene: 7. The CDR3 has 14 amino acids. CDR1 is MGHDK, CDR2 SYGVNS, per germline. CDR3 amino acids: CASRTTGAGTEAFF. The CDR3 DNA reads as TGTGCCAGCAGGACGACAGGGGCGGGCACTGAAGCTTTCTTT.

In its sample, this clone was seen once. The gene calls are TRBV6-2 or TRBV6-3 and TRBJ2-7; 9 nucleotides align to TRBD2. Trimming took 5 bases from V and 5 from J; bases not matched to a gene: 7. CDR1 and CDR2 from the germline V gene are MNHEY and SVGEGT. This CDR3 has 14 residues. In DNA form, the CDR3 reads TGTGCCAGCAGTCCCAGCGGGAGGAGGGACGAGCAGTACTTC. As protein: CASSPSGRRDEQYF.

The chain has TRBV19 and TRBJ2-5; TRBD1 agrees at 9 bases. The germline gives CDR1 LNHDA, CDR2 SQIVND (reference sequence). With 3 bases clipped from V and 4 bases from J, the junction kept 3 bases outside the gene matches. This CDR3 contains 14 residues. The CDR3 nucleotides are TGTGCCAGTAGTATCAGACAGGGGGGAGAGACCCAGTACTTC. This codes for CASSIRQGGETQYF. Filled out from reference TRBV19 and TRBJ2-5, the complete variable domain reads DGGITQSPKYLFRKEGQNVTLSCEQNLNHDAMYWYRQDPGQGLRLIYYSQIVNDFQKGDIAEGYSVSREKKESFPLTVTSAQKNPTAFYLCASSIRQGGETQYFGPGTRLLVL.

This clone was observed a handful of times. The CDR3 bases are TGTGCCAGCAGCCAAGGTCTCTCTGGAAACACCATATATTTT. It is translated as CASSQGLSGNTIYF. The gene calls are TRBV3-1 (or the pseudogene TRBV3-2) and TRBJ1-3; no clear D gene. Germline CDR1 and CDR2: LGHDT and YNNKEL (reference sequence). V was cut by 1 base and J by 0 bases, with 4 bases left in between. This CDR3 has 14 amino acids.

The rearrangement uses TRBV24-1 and TRBJ2-7; D gene ambiguous. The CDR3 has 13 residues. The germline gives CDR1 KGHDR, CDR2 SFDVKD. Trimming cost V 4 bases and J 0 bases, with 6 bases left between them. The CDR3 is CATSDPGSYEQYF. CDR3 DNA: TGTGCCACCAGTGACCCGGGCTCCTACGAGCAGTACTTC.

The chain links TRBV18 to TRBJ2-7, with 8 nucleotides matching TRBD2. Germline CDR1 KGHSH, CDR2 LQKENI. The junction had 7 bases not matched to a gene; V was cut back by 3 bases and J by 6 bases. The CDR3 loop spans 14 amino acids. CDR3 DNA sequence: TGTGCCAGCTCACCCAGCGGGGGCCAGCCCGAGCAGTACTTC. This codes for CASSPSGGQPEQYF.

This rearrangement joins TRBV6-5 to TRBJ2-7; 12 bases align to TRBD2. With V trimmed by 6 bases and J by 6 bases, 9 bases remained unmatched. Germline V lookup: CDR1 MNHEY, CDR2 SVGAGI. The CDR3 loop spans 15 amino acids. The CDR3 loop reads CASSALAGGPGEQYF. The CDR3 DNA is TGTGCCAGCAGCGCCCTAGCGGGAGGGCCCGGCGAGCAGTACTTC.

The CDR3 loop is CASSQVRTGQFHEQYF. Here the CDR3 DNA reads TGCGCCAGCAGCCAAGTTAGGACAGGGCAATTCCACGAGCAGTACTTC. The rearrangement links TRBV4-1 to TRBJ2-7; TRBD1 agrees at 8 bases. Germline values: CDR1 MGHRA, CDR2 YSYEKL. The trim removed 1 base at V and 5 bases at J, leaving 10 bases unmatched. The CDR3 has 16 residues.

The table lists this clone with a few counts. The chain couples TRBV7-9 to TRBJ1-1; D might be TRBD1 (6 bases). Trimming cost V 1 base and J 6 bases, with 15 bases left between them. The CDR3 covers 15 residues. The germline gives CDR1 SEHNR, CDR2 FQNEAQ (reference sequence). The CDR3 spells CASSLGGPPVAEAFF. The CDR3 region has the DNA TGTGCCAGCAGCTTAGGGGGGCCTCCTGTGGCTGAAGCTTTCTTT.

This chain connects TRBV6-5 to TRBJ2-7, with TRBD2 matching 10 bases. The CDR3 loop spans 15 amino acids. V lost 0 bases to trimming and J lost 4 bases; unmatched junction nucleotides: 3. Germline V lookup: CDR1 MNHEY, CDR2 SVGAGI. CDR3 sequence (DNA): TGTGCCAGCAGTTACTCAGCGGGGGGGTCTTACGAGCAGTACTTC. Protein: CASSYSAGGSYEQYF.

This clone was detected a few times. This chain joins TRBV19 and TRBJ1-5; TRBD1 matches at 10 bases. V lost 10 bases to trimming and J lost 4 bases; unmatched junction nucleotides: 7. From germline, CDR1 is LNHDA and CDR2 SQIVND (reference sequence). The CDR3 covers 14 residues. The CDR3 DNA sequence: TGTGCCACCCGTCGGGGACAGGGGAATCAGCCCCAGCATTTT. It is translated as CATRRGQGNQPQHF.

The rearrangement joins TRBV25-1 to TRBJ1-1, with D maybe TRBD1 (5 bases). The CDR3 runs to 13 residues. The germline V gene encodes CDR1 MGHDK and CDR2 SYGVNS. V shed 1 base and J shed 3 bases, with 6 bases lying between them. This CDR3 reads CASSEWGDTEAFF. The CDR3 DNA follows: TGTGCCAGCAGTGAATGGGGGGACACTGAAGCTTTCTTT.

The chain couples TRBV2 to TRBJ2-7, with 8 positions matching TRBD1. The germline gives CDR1 SNHLY, CDR2 FYNNEI. V trimming: 8 bases; J trimming: 2 bases; junction bases outside the gene matches: 11. This CDR3 is 15 amino acids long. CDR3 protein: CASSPRGLGPYEQYF. Written as DNA, the CDR3 is TGTGCCAGCTCCCCCAGGGGGCTGGGACCCTACGAGCAGTACTTC.

The V call is TRBV24-1, the J call TRBJ2-4; 7 bases are a match to TRBD2. This CDR3 has 15 amino acids. The germline V gene has CDR1 KGHDR and CDR2 SFDVKD. V trimming: 2 bases; J trimming: 6 bases; junction bases outside the gene matches: 6. As DNA, the CDR3 is TGTGCCACCAGTGATTCTGCGGGAGCTACAAACATTCAGTACTTC. Protein sequence: CATSDSAGATNIQYF.

Details on this clone: At the DNA level, this CDR3 is encoded by other sequences in the same sample as well. V is TRBV18 and J is TRBJ2-5; tentative D call: TRBD1 (7 bases). V dropped 0 bases and J dropped 5 bases, with 10 bases sitting between them. CDR3 length: 14 amino acids. Germline CDR1 is KGHSH and CDR2 is LQKENI. The CDR3 region is CASSPPAGGETQYF. The CDR3 DNA is TGTGCCAGCTCACCACCGGCAGGGGGGGAGACCCAGTACTTC.

This clone has only one observation. V gene TRBV5-1 combines with J gene TRBJ2-1; 7 bases map to TRBD2. After removal of 5 bases from V and 4 bases from J, the junction contained 6 bases not matched to a gene. The germline V gene encodes CDR1 SGHRS and CDR2 YFSETQ. CDR3 length: 14 amino acids. CDR3 nucleotide sequence: TGCGCCAGCAGTCCCACTAGCGCTTACAATGAGCAGTTCTTC. It encodes CASSPTSAYNEQFF. Using reference TRBV5-1 and TRBJ2-1 for the parts outside the CDR3, the full variable domain is KAGVTQTPRYLIKTRGQQVTLSCSPISGHRSVSWYQQTPGQGLQFLFEYFSETQRNKGNFPGRFSGRQFSNSRSEMNVSTLELGDSALYLCASSPTSAYNEQFFGPGTRLTVL.

The V and J genes are TRBV27 and TRBJ1-4, with D perhaps TRBD1 (5 bases). The CDR3 is made up of 14 amino acids. Germline V gene sequence: CDR1 MNHEY, CDR2 SMNVEV (reference sequence). V was shortened by 6 bases and J by 4 bases, with 12 bases between the two germline ends. CDR3 nucleotides: TGTGCCAGCAGACGCCCGGGGGGTAATGAAAAACTGTTTTTT. Translated: CASRRPGGNEKLFF.

This chain uses TRBV6-5 with TRBJ2-3; no clear D gene. CDR3 length: 13 amino acids. V dropped 6 bases and J dropped 1 base, with 8 bases sitting between them. Germline V gene lookup returns CDR1 MNHEY and CDR2 SVGAGI. The CDR3 spells CASREPGTDTQYF. In DNA, the CDR3 is TGTGCCAGCAGAGAGCCCGGCACAGATACGCAGTATTTT.

This chain joins TRBV5-1 and TRBJ1-1; D perhaps matches TRBD1 (5 bases). The CDR3 consists of 14 residues. Germline V gene sequence: CDR1 SGHRS, CDR2 YFSETQ. The V end lost 7 bases, the J end lost 4 bases, and 17 bases lay between the germline ends. The CDR3 region has the DNA TGCGCCAGCCCCGGGGGGGGGTTCGGCACTGAAGCTTTCTTT. Translation gives CASPGGGFGTEAFF. The full variable domain, rest sourced from reference TRBV5-1 and TRBJ1-1, is KAGVTQTPRYLIKTRGQQVTLSCSPISGHRSVSWYQQTPGQGLQFLFEYFSETQRNKGNFPGRFSGRQFSNSRSEMNVSTLELGDSALYLCASPGGGFGTEAFFGQGTRLTVV.

The chain employs TRBV18 and TRBJ1-5, with a tentative D call TRBD1 (6 bases). Trimming removed 2 bases at V and 5 bases at J, with 13 bases between. The CDR3 runs to 15 residues. In germline, CDR1 is KGHSH, CDR2 LQKENI. Written as DNA, the CDR3 is TGTGCCAGCTCACCATTGCGGACAGCAGATCAGCCCCAGCATTTT. Its protein is CASSPLRTADQPQHF.